This TCR beta chain was retrieved from a study of blood T cell repertoires in COVID-19. Background on the study: T cells, B-cell-depleted T cells, or PBMCs provided the cDNA or gDNA that served as material.

Clones were read by immunoSEQ multiplex PCR, and TCRdb kept only the in-frame ones, dropping some. The sample has fewer than 350,000 clones, around 85% seen once. After removal of 5 bases from V and 8 bases from J, the junction contained 4 bases not matched to a gene. The CDR3 covers 11 residues. Germline CDR1 is DFQATT and CDR2 is SNEGSKA (reference sequence). This chain joins TRBV20-1 and TRBJ2-5; 8 bases agree with TRBD2. Sequenced material: PBMCs or T cells enriched from blood (not recorded which). The clonotype was recovered from a woman aged 35 to 49 who had recovered from COVID-19. This chain's CDR3 is CSARSGSTQYF. The CDR3 DNA follows: TGCAGTGCTCGGAGCGGGAGCACCCAGTACTTC.